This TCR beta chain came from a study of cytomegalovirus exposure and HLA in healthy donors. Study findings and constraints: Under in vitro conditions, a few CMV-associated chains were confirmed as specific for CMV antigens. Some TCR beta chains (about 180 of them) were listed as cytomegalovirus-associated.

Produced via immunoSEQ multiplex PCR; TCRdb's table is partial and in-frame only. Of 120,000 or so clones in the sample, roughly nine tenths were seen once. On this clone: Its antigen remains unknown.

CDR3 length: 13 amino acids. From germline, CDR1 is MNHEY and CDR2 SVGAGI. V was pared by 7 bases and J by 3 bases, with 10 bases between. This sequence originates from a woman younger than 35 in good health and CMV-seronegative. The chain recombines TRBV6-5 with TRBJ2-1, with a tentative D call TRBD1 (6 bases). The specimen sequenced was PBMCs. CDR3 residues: CASIPRGYNEQFF. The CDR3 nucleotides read TGTGCCAGCATCCCCAGGGGCTACAATGAGCAGTTCTTC.